These 18 T cell receptor beta chains originate from one sample sequenced in a study of T cell responses to AZD1222 COVID-19 vaccine. Here immunoSEQ multiplex PCR was the method, and the copy in TCRdb shows in-frame clones only, minus some. The table lists under 140,000 clones, roughly 92% of them singletons. Here the sequenced sample was peripheral blood, taken 28 days after the second AZD1222 dose. These receptors all come from an adult who received the AZD1222 COVID-19 vaccine.

The chain couples TRBV10-3 to TRBJ1-2; D is possibly TRBD1 (5 bases). Per the germline V gene, CDR1 is ENHRY and CDR2 is SYGVKD. The CDR3 has 14 residues. With 6 bases removed from V and 2 bases from J, the gap between germline ends came to 13 bases. The CDR3 sequence: CAIRSDGGNYGYTF. The DNA for the CDR3 is TGTGCCATCAGAAGTGACGGGGGGAACTATGGCTACACCTTC.

The rearrangement uses TRBV11-2 and TRBJ2-7; the D gene could be TRBD1 or TRBD2 (5 bases each). The germline CDR1 and CDR2 sequences are SGHAT and FQNNGV. Trimming pared 5 bases from V and 0 bases from J, leaving 17 bases between. The length of the CDR3 is 16 residues. CDR3 DNA: TGTGCCAGCAGCCGCAGTGGGGCAGGGAGCTCCTACGAGCAGTACTTC. Its protein is CASSRSGAGSSYEQYF. Supplemented by reference TRBV11-2 and TRBJ2-7, the full variable domain reads EAGVAQSPRYKIIEKRQSVAFWCNPISGHATLYWYQQILGQGPKLLIQFQNNGVVDDSQLPKDRFSAERLKGVDSTLKIQPAKLEDSAVYLCASSRSGAGSSYEQYFGPGTRLTVT.

The chain couples TRBV10-3 to TRBJ1-5, with D unclear. Trimming left V 5 bases short and J 7 bases short, with 15 bases between. The CDR3 totals 14 residues. The germline V gene has CDR1 ENHRY and CDR2 SYGVKD. Here the CDR3 DNA reads TGTGCCATCAGTCCGGGAGCGCACAACCAGCCCCAGCATTTT. This sequence encodes CAISPGAHNQPQHF.

The J gene is TRBJ1-2, the V gene TRBV6-5; D is unresolved. With 0 bases removed from V and 6 bases from J, the gap between germline ends came to 11 bases. The CDR3 is 14 residues long. CDR1 is MNHEY and CDR2 is SVGAGI in the germline V gene. CDR3: CASSYSYPVDGYTF. DNA of the CDR3: TGTGCCAGCAGTTACTCCTATCCCGTGGATGGCTACACCTTC.

The chain links TRBV12-2 to TRBJ1-2. TRBV12-2 is tagged as a pseudogene. The CDR3 extends over 13 amino acids. The CDR3 DNA reads as TGTGCAAGTCGCTTAGCGAGGGCTTCTGGCTACACCTTC. Its protein is CASRLARASGYTF.

The chain carries TRBV10-3 and TRBJ2-7; D is uncertain. Germline loops: CDR1 ENHRY, CDR2 SYGVKD. The V end was cut by 0 bases, the J end by 2 bases, with 8 bases between. The CDR3 consists of 14 residues. CDR3: CAISESVVPYEQYF. The CDR3 DNA sequence: TGTGCCATCAGTGAGTCCGTGGTACCCTACGAGCAGTACTTC.

V and J are TRBV7-2 and TRBJ1-2, with 8 positions matching TRBD1. This CDR3 spans 15 amino acids. CDR1 SGHTA and CDR2 FQGNSA come from the germline V gene. V dropped 4 bases and J dropped 4; count of bases not matched to a gene: 8. The CDR3 DNA follows: TGTGCCAGCAGCTCTACCTCAGGGGGCAGCTATGGCTACACCTTC. This sequence encodes CASSSTSGGSYGYTF.

This clone was detected once. The chain has TRBV25-1 and TRBJ2-7; the D gene is possibly TRBD1 (6 bases). V was cut by 1 base and J by 3 bases, with 7 bases left in between. Germline CDR1 MGHDK, CDR2 SYGVNS. There are 13 residues in the CDR3. The CDR3 coding sequence is TGTGCCAGCAGTGAATTAGGGGGCTACGAGCAGTACTTC. This codes for CASSELGGYEQYF.

The V call is TRBV18, the J call TRBJ1-2, with 8 positions matching TRBD1. The germline CDR1 and CDR2 sequences are KGHSH and LQKENI. The ends lost 3 bases at V and 1 base at J; junction bases unmatched: 13. This CDR3 is 18 amino acids long. CDR3 coding DNA: TGTGCCAGCTCACCGACAGGGGTTTTTACTACACTTAACTATGGCTACACCTTC. Protein product: CASSPTGVFTTLNYGYTF.

V is TRBV6-5 and J is TRBJ1-1, with no clear D. Germline-derived CDR1 and CDR2 are MNHEY and SVGAGI. The V and J ends lost 6 bases and 1 base respectively, with 15 bases between them. There are 15 residues in the CDR3. The CDR3 is CASSKRWRANTEAFF. The CDR3 nucleotides read TGTGCCAGCAGCAAACGGTGGAGGGCGAACACTGAAGCTTTCTTT.

This chain joins TRBV18 and TRBJ1-5; 8 positions match TRBD1. Per the germline V gene, CDR1 is KGHSH and CDR2 is LQKENI. The CDR3 length is 14 residues. The V segment lost 6 bases and the J segment 2 bases; nucleotides outside the gene matches: 3. CDR3 loop: CASSGTGGNQPQHF. Here the CDR3 DNA reads TGTGCCAGCTCCGGGACAGGCGGCAATCAGCCCCAGCATTTT.

The chain couples TRBV4-2 to TRBJ2-3; the match to TRBD2 covers 15 bases. V gave up 2 bases and J gave up 6 bases; unmatched junction bases: 6. The CDR3 consists of 17 residues. Germline V gene data show CDR1 as LGHNA and CDR2 as YNFKEQ. CDR3 nucleotide sequence: TGTGCCAGCAGCCAACGGACGGGGACTAGCGGGGGGGATACGCAGTATTTT. Protein sequence: CASSQRTGTSGGDTQYF.

The chain employs TRBV9 and TRBJ1-5, with 8 bases matching TRBD1. The CDR3 length is 14 residues. Germline V lookup: CDR1 SGDLS, CDR2 YYNGEE. With 3 bases clipped from V and 9 bases from J, the junction kept 8 bases outside the gene matches. The DNA of the CDR3 is TGTGCCAGCAGCGCAGACAGGGGCACGGGGCCCCAGCATTTT. Its translation is CASSADRGTGPQHF. Complete variable domain (other parts from reference TRBV9 and TRBJ1-5): DSGVTQTPKHLITATGQRVTLRCSPRSGDLSVYWYQQSLDQGLQFLIQYYNGEERAKGNILERFSAQQFPDLHSELNLSSLELGDSALYFCASSADRGTGPQHFGDGTRLSIL.

The V and J genes are TRBV6-5 and TRBJ1-5; 11 nucleotides align to TRBD1. The CDR3 is made up of 15 amino acids. Germline V gene data show CDR1 as MNHEY and CDR2 as SVGAGI. With V trimmed by 5 bases and J by 6 bases, 6 bases remained unmatched. CDR3 protein: CASSLRTGGIQPQHF. The CDR3 nucleotides are TGTGCCAGCAGTCTCCGGACAGGGGGCATTCAGCCCCAGCATTTT.

In its sample, this clone was seen once. The chain combines TRBV7-2 with TRBJ1-2, with no clear D. Trimming removed 1 base at V and 7 bases at J, with 25 bases between. Per germline, CDR1 SGHTA and CDR2 FQGNSA. This CDR3 region has 18 residues. The CDR3 loop is CASSLEVRRVDRGGGYTF. Here the CDR3 DNA reads TGTGCCAGCAGCTTAGAAGTGCGGAGGGTGGATCGGGGTGGTGGCTACACCTTC.

The chain recombines TRBV10-1 with TRBJ1-1; TRBD1 matches 10 bases. Germline CDR1 WNHNN, CDR2 SYGVQD (reference sequence). The length of the CDR3 is 17 residues. Losses at the gene ends were 6 bases for V and 1 base for J; bases not matched to a gene: 11. In DNA, the CDR3 is TGCGCCAGCAGCCCATCCGGGACAGGGGTTGCGAACACTGAAGCTTTCTTT. Translated, it gives CASSPSGTGVANTEAFF.

The chain has TRBV11-2 and TRBJ1-3, with 7 bases identical to TRBD1. The CDR3 covers 14 residues. The germline gives CDR1 SGHAT, CDR2 FQNNGV. Trimming cost V 6 bases and J 2 bases; bases outside gene matches: 4. Written as DNA, the CDR3 is TGTGCCAGCAGTTTTACAGGGGCTGGAAACACCATATATTTT. Translated, it gives CASSFTGAGNTIYF.

This clone was recorded once. The chain links TRBV29-1 to TRBJ1-2; possibly TRBD1 for D (6 bases). Trimming left V 5 bases short and J 8 bases short, with 27 bases between. The CDR3 consists of 16 residues. The V gene's germline CDR1 is SQVTM and CDR2 ANQGSEA. The CDR3 nucleotides read TGCAGCGTTCCGGACCCGATCTCAGGGGCGGTAGGAGGCTACACCTTC. Translating gives CSVPDPISGAVGGYTF. Using reference TRBV29-1 and TRBJ1-2 for the parts outside the CDR3, the full variable domain is SAVISQKPSRDICQRGTSLTIQCQVDSQVTMMFWYRQQPGQSLTLIATANQGSEATYESGFVIDKFPISRPNLTFSTLTVSNMSPEDSSIYLCSVPDPISGAVGGYTFGSGTRLTVV.